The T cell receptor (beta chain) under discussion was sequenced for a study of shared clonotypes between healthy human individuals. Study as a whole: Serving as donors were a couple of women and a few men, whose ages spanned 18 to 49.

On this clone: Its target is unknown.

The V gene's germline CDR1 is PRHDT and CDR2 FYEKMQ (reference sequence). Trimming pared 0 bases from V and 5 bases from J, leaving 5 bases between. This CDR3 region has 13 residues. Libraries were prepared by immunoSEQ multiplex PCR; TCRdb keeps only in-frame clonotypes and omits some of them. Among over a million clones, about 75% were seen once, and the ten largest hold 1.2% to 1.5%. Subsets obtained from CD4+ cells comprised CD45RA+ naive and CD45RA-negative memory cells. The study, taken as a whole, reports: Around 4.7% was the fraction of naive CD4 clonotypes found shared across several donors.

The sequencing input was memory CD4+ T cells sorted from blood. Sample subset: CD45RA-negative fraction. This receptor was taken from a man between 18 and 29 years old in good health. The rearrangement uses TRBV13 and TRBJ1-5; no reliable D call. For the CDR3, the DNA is TGTGCCAGCAGCTTAGGCGGGGATCAGCCCCAGCATTTT. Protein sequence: CASSLGGDQPQHF.